This note documents a single T cell receptor beta chain sequence. What it binds is not known. This entry comes from a study of radiation and T cells in renal cell carcinoma. Time point indicated: blood 4 weeks post-SBRT, at nephrectomy. Specified treatment: 15 Gy SBRT to primary tumor, nephrectomy 4 weeks later. Nephrectomy followed 15 Gy stereotactic body radiation by 4 weeks. Study observations and caveats: Baseline intratumoral clonotype presence is unknown without pretreatment biopsies.

Trimming at V came to 3 bases and at J to 2 bases, leaving 10 bases not matched to a gene. The CDR3 has 17 amino acids. Germline values: CDR1 KGHSH, CDR2 LQKENI. Sequencing used immunoSEQ multiplex PCR; TCRdb keeps in-frame clones, though not all of them. The sample contains 150,000 to 200,000 clones, less than 90% of which appear only once. The starting material was blood, obtained from a patient whose treatment included radiotherapy and nephrectomy. This receptor was identified in a woman aged 50 to 60 with renal cell carcinoma. This rearrangement joins TRBV18 to TRBJ1-3; TRBD1 matches at 7 bases. This chain's CDR3 is CASSPITTGTAGNTIYF. CDR3 nucleotide sequence: TGTGCCAGCTCACCGATAACGACAGGGACTGCTGGAAACACCATATATTTT.